This TCR beta chain was identified during a study of blood T cell repertoires in COVID-19. About the study: There were acute and convalescent COVID-19 samples, and they came from the United States, Italy and Spain.

V was pared by 2 bases and J by 3 bases, with 8 bases between. The CDR3 runs to 13 residues. Germline CDR1 and CDR2: SGHKS and YYEKEE (reference sequence). In the authors' workflow: Amplification from reference gene primers served as the basis for estimated nucleated cell counts. The protocol was immunoSEQ multiplex PCR, while the TCRdb copy is restricted to in-frame clones and leaves out a portion. For V, J and clone size, that table is used; D and trimming come from the DNA. This sample has about 190,000 clones, with almost 90% found just once. Sequences were obtained from peripheral blood. The chain employs TRBV5-5 and TRBJ1-1, with unresolved D. This clonotype was sampled from a man younger than 30 with active or convalescent COVID-19. CDR3 DNA: TGTGCCAGCAGCTTCCAAGGAGACACTGAAGCTTTCTTT. Amino acid sequence: CASSFQGDTEAFF.